The T cell receptor beta chain under discussion was sequenced for a study of blood T cell repertoires in COVID-19. Libraries were prepared by immunoSEQ multiplex PCR; TCRdb keeps only in-frame clonotypes and omits some of them. The table lists about 250,000 clones, about nine tenths of them singletons. There are 14 residues in the CDR3. Per germline, CDR1 SEHNR and CDR2 FQNEAQ (reference sequence). Trimming shortened V by 3 bases and J by 4 bases, and 9 bases separated the two germline ends. This clonotype was obtained from a woman aged 55-69 years who had recovered from COVID-19. The sample was peripheral blood. This chain joins TRBV7-9 and TRBJ1-4, with D maybe TRBD1 (5 bases). DNA for the CDR3: TGTGCCAGCAGCTTGGTAGGGGATAATGAAAAACTGTTTTTT. This sequence encodes CASSLVGDNEKLFF.